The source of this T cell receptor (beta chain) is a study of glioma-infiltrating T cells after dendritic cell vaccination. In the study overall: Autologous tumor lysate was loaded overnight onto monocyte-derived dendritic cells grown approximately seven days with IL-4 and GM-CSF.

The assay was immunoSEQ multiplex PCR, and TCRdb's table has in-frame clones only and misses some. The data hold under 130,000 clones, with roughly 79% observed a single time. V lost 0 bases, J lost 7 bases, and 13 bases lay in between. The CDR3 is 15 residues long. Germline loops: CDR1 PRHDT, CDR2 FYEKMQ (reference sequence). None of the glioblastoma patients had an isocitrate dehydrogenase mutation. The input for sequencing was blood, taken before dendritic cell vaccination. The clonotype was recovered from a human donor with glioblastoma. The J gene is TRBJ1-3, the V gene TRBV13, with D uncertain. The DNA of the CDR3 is TGTGCCAGCAGCTTAGGGTTCCGGGTTCGGAACACCATATATTTT. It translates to CASSLGFRVRNTIYF. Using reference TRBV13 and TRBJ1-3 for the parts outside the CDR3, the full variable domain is AAGVIQSPRHLIKEKRETATLKCYPIPRHDTVYWYQQGPGQDPQFLISFYEKMQSDKGSIPDRFSAQQFSDYHSELNMSSLELGDSALYFCASSLGFRVRNTIYFGEGSWLTVV.